The present entry profiles one T cell receptor beta chain with its context. Its antigen is currently unknown. The sample comes from a study of T cells expressing NK-cell markers. For the study at large: Of eight sequenced donors, seven were HCMV-seropositive and one HCMV-seronegative.

One entry per CDR3 protein, without DNA, is what TCRdb gives after re-calling the 5' RACE reads. Recorded here are around 280,000 distinct CDR3 sequences; the top ten clones represent approximately 0.39%. Notes on the study in general: More than five donors showed dominant NKG2C+ clonotypes comprising roughly 1.0-7.0% of their CD8+ T cells. Researchers report these clonotypes also headed the CD3+CD56-NKG2C+ fraction in a few donors.

The CDR3 extends over 15 amino acids. CDR1 SEHNR and CDR2 FQNEAQ come from the germline V gene (reference sequence). J is TRBJ1-1 and V is TRBV7-9; the TRBD1 assignment by TCRdb is unverifiable without DNA. The sample taken for sequencing was blood T cells: a sorted CD56 or NKG2C T cell subset, CD4+ or CD8+ T cells, or bulk PBMC T cells (not recorded which). The sequence derives from a man aged 18-30 years in good health. The CDR3 is CASRPTMTGNTEAFF.